These 3 T cell receptor beta chains were all obtained from the same sample, sequenced in a study of OX40 agonist ivuxolimab in advanced cancers. Measured with immunoSEQ multiplex PCR; TCRdb has only the in-frame clones, and not every one. The table has tens of thousands of clones, 75% to 90% seen once. The starting material was CD4+ or CD8+ T cells sorted from blood, obtained in a trial of the OX40 agonist ivuxolimab. These receptor sequences come from an adult with an advanced solid tumor such as melanoma, head and neck, liver or kidney cancer.

The CDR3 is CASRPGTGTGSYNEQFF. CDR3 nucleotides: TGTGCCAGCAGGCCTGGCACTGGGACCGGCTCCTACAATGAGCAGTTCTTC. The chain employs TRBV11-2 and TRBJ2-1; the D gene could be TRBD1 or TRBD2 (5 bases each). CDR1 SGHAT and CDR2 FQNNGV come from the germline V gene. Trimming removed 6 bases from V and 0 bases from J, with 18 bases in between. The CDR3 runs 17 residues.

DNA of the CDR3: TGTGCCAGCAGCTCCCGAGGACCGGCCCCGAATGAGCAGTTCTTC. Residues: CASSSRGPAPNEQFF. The chain employs TRBV7-6 and TRBJ2-1; D is uncertain. The CDR3 is 15 amino acids. Trimming cost V 4 bases and J 7 bases, with 17 bases left between them. Per the germline V gene, CDR1 is SGHVS and CDR2 is FNYEAQ.

The chain is built from TRBV19 and TRBJ2-2; TRBD1 or TRBD2 may be the D gene (5 bases each). CDR1 is LNHDA and CDR2 is SQIVND in the germline V gene (reference sequence). The CDR3 runs to 14 residues. Trimming removed 7 bases from V and 5 bases from J, with 14 bases in between. CDR3 in DNA: TGTGCCAGTACCTACGGGACCCAAACCGGGGAGCTGTTTTTT. This sequence encodes CASTYGTQTGELFF.